These 26 T cell receptor beta chains were all obtained from the same sample, sequenced in a study of human T cells and chemical hapten exposure. Regarding time point: patch test 3, about 24 weeks after DPC sensitization. The treatment: therapeutic diphenylcyclopropenone sensitization with weekly scalp DPC. TCRdb used MiXCR to reprocess the RACE reads, holding one entry per CDR3 protein. The sample records 95,000 to 150,000 distinct CDR3 sequences, 11% being singletons. The material was whole blood, obtained in connection with sensitization to the hapten diphenylcyclopropenone (DPC). Receptors originate from a woman aged 50 to 60 with alopecia areata. Some clones in this sample may be carry-over from other donors' samples.

This clonotype was recorded many times. This chain joins TRBV28 and TRBJ2-7; D tentatively fits TRBD1 or TRBD2 (5 bases each). The CDR3 runs to 13 residues. The V end was cut by 10 bases, the J end by 4 bases, with 17 bases between. CDR1 and CDR2 (germline): MDHEN, SYDVKM. CDR3 sequence: CAINTGTLYEQYF. The CDR3 nucleotides read TGTGCCATCAATACCGGGACCTTATACGAGCAGTACTTC.

V gene TRBV2 combines with J gene TRBJ2-5; a weak D match, TRBD1 (7 bases). The CDR3 covers 12 residues. V lost 8 bases and J 3 bases, leaving 10 bases between the germline ends. CDR1 and CDR2 (germline): SNHLY, FYNNEI. CDR3 sequence: CASGGTEETQYF. The CDR3 DNA sequence: TGTGCCAGCGGCGGGACAGAAGAGACCCAGTACTTC.

The chain is built from TRBV7-2 and TRBJ2-3, with D perhaps TRBD1 (5 bases). Germline values: CDR1 SGHTA, CDR2 FQGNSA. This CDR3 region has 13 residues. Trimming took off 5 bases at V and 8 bases at J, with 14 bases between the two ends. CDR3 nucleotide sequence: TGTGCCAGCAGCCCTCAACGGACACCTACGCAGTATTTT. Translating gives CASSPQRTPTQYF. Looking up the rest from reference TRBV7-2 and TRBJ2-3 gives the full variable domain: GAGVSQSPSNKVTEKGKDVELRCDPISGHTALYWYRQSLGQGLEFLIYFQGNSAPDKSGLPSDRFSAERTGGSVSTLTIQRTQQEDSAVYLCASSPQRTPTQYFGPGTRLTVL.

The chain has TRBV29-1 and TRBJ2-2; no firm D call. Trimming left V 5 bases short and J 7 bases short, with 14 bases between. The CDR3 runs to 13 residues. Germline V CDR1 and CDR2: SQVTM, ANQGSEA. The CDR3 sequence is CSVKAGSVGELFF. The CDR3, as DNA: TGCAGCGTTAAGGCTGGCTCGGTCGGGGAGCTGTTTTTT.

This clonotype was seen more than once but under ten times. This chain links TRBV20-1 with TRBJ2-3; a possible D gene is TRBD2 (6 bases). Germline CDR1 DFQATT, CDR2 SNEGSKA (reference sequence). The CDR3 has 15 residues. The germline V and J ends were trimmed by 0 bases and 4 bases, with 14 bases remaining between them. DNA for the CDR3: TGCAGTGCTAGAGATGCCCAGGGAGGAGCAGATACGCAGTATTTT. This gives the protein CSARDAQGGADTQYF.

In this sample, this clonotype turned up a few times. J is TRBJ1-5 and V is TRBV29-1; 8 nucleotides match TRBD1. The CDR3 is 16 amino acids. The V gene's germline CDR1 is SQVTM and CDR2 ANQGSEA. V trimming: 0 bases; J trimming: 0 bases; junction bases outside the gene matches: 4. The CDR3 DNA reads TGCAGCGTTGAAGAACAGGACAGGGTTAGCAATCAGCCCCAGCATTTT. Amino acid sequence: CSVEEQDRVSNQPQHF.

This clonotype was detected ten times or more. The V call is TRBV7-9, the J call TRBJ2-7; D is possibly TRBD2 (6 bases). Germline CDR1 and CDR2: SEHNR and FQNEAQ (reference sequence). Trimming pared 6 bases from V and 4 bases from J, leaving 16 bases between. The CDR3 length is 14 residues. In DNA, the CDR3 is TGTGCCAGCAGTACCGGGACTGGTATATACGAGCAGTACTTC. Translated: CASSTGTGIYEQYF. The complete variable domain, with remaining parts taken from reference TRBV7-9 and TRBJ2-7, reads DTGVSQNPRHKITKRGQNVTFRCDPISEHNRLYWYRQTLGQGPEFLTYFQNEAQLEKSRLLSDRFSAERPKGSFSTLEIQRTEQGDSAMYLCASSTGTGIYEQYFGPGTRLTVT.

This clonotype was observed at least ten times. The rearrangement joins TRBV7-9 to TRBJ1-6; tentatively, D is TRBD1 (5 bases). CDR3 length: 13 residues. Germline assignment: CDR1 SEHNR and CDR2 FQNEAQ (reference sequence). The germline V and J ends were trimmed by 5 bases and 7 bases, with 9 bases remaining between them. The CDR3 region is CASSQQENSPLHF. The CDR3, as DNA: TGTGCCAGCAGCCAACAGGAAAATTCACCCCTCCACTTT.

The chain is built from TRBV29-1 and TRBJ1-2; a possible D gene is TRBD1 (5 bases). CDR1 and CDR2 from the germline V gene are SQVTM and ANQGSEA. V lost 0 bases to trimming and J lost 4 bases, with 15 bases between them. The CDR3 runs 15 residues. The CDR3 DNA sequence: TGCAGCGTTGAAGATCGTCGGGGCGGGGTCTATGGCTACACCTTC. Translated, it gives CSVEDRRGGVYGYTF. Based on the CDR3 plus reference TRBV29-1 and TRBJ1-2, the full variable domain is SAVISQKPSRDICQRGTSLTIQCQVDSQVTMMFWYRQQPGQSLTLIATANQGSEATYESGFVIDKFPISRPNLTFSTLTVSNMSPEDSSIYLCSVEDRRGGVYGYTFGSGTRLTVV.

The genes are TRBV2 and TRBJ1-1, with D uncertain. With 2 bases removed from V and 1 base from J, the gap between germline ends came to 8 bases. The CDR3 spans 14 residues. Germline loops: CDR1 SNHLY, CDR2 FYNNEI. The CDR3 spells CASSERGRNTEAFF. CDR3 nucleotide sequence: TGTGCCAGCAGTGAACGTGGACGGAACACTGAAGCTTTCTTT.

This chain uses TRBV5-1 with TRBJ2-5; D may be TRBD2 (5 bases). The germline gives CDR1 SGHRS, CDR2 YFSETQ. The germline V and J ends were trimmed by 5 bases and 2 bases, with 13 bases remaining between them. The CDR3 sequence is 14 residues long. In DNA form, the CDR3 reads TGCGCCAGCAGAGGAGCTGGAGGTCAAGAGACCCAGTACTTC. It encodes CASRGAGGQETQYF. The full variable domain, its missing parts supplied by reference TRBV5-1 and TRBJ2-5, is KAGVTQTPRYLIKTRGQQVTLSCSPISGHRSVSWYQQTPGQGLQFLFEYFSETQRNKGNFPGRFSGRQFSNSRSEMNVSTLELGDSALYLCASRGAGGQETQYFGPGTRLLVL.

This clonotype was seen more than once but under ten times. The chain carries TRBV29-1 and TRBJ2-1; 9 positions match TRBD2. The CDR3 extends over 13 amino acids. Per germline, CDR1 SQVTM and CDR2 ANQGSEA. Losses at the gene ends were 4 bases for V and 7 bases for J; bases not matched to a gene: 5. Written as DNA, the CDR3 is TGCAGCGTTGCGGCTAGCGGGAAGAATGAGCAGTTCTTC. Translation gives CSVAASGKNEQFF.

This clonotype was detected a few times. This chain joins TRBV29-1 and TRBJ2-7, with D tentatively TRBD1 (6 bases). V lost 4 bases and J 1 base, leaving 8 bases between the germline ends. Germline V gene data show CDR1 as SQVTM and CDR2 as ANQGSEA. The CDR3 is 12 residues long. In nucleotides, the CDR3 is TGCAGCGTTGGGACAGTTTCCTACGAGCAGTACTTC. Its protein is CSVGTVSYEQYF.

The rearrangement joins TRBV28 to TRBJ1-1; TRBD1 aligns across 7 bases. With 4 bases clipped from V and 5 bases from J, the junction kept 7 bases outside the gene matches. The CDR3 is 14 amino acids. Germline V gives CDR1 MDHEN, CDR2 SYDVKM. The CDR3 sequence is CASSSGRGWTEAFF. For the CDR3, the DNA is TGTGCCAGCAGTTCAGGCAGGGGGTGGACTGAAGCTTTCTTT.

This clonotype was seen just once. At one end, the junction sequence differs from germline, possibly due to a read error. The rearrangement joins TRBV5-6 to TRBJ1-2, with TRBD1 as a possible D gene (5 bases). This CDR3 is built from 13 residues. The germline V gene has CDR1 SGHDT and CDR2 YYEEEE. The CDR3 sequence: CASSFQGNDGYTF. In DNA, the CDR3 is TGTGCCAGCAGCTTCCAGGGTAACGATGGCTACACCTTC.

The chain employs TRBV25-1 and TRBJ1-4; D perhaps matches TRBD1 (5 bases). This CDR3 is built from 13 residues. Germline V CDR1 and CDR2: MGHDK, SYGVNS. V lost 6 bases and J lost 8, with 13 bases in between. The DNA of the CDR3 is TGTGCCAGCAGCACAGGACTACCAGAAAAACTGTTTTTT. It encodes CASSTGLPEKLFF.

The chain joins TRBV20-1 to TRBJ1-5; 8 nucleotides agree with TRBD1. V dropped 5 bases and J dropped 5; count of bases not matched to a gene: 2. The CDR3 is 12 residues long. Per germline, CDR1 DFQATT and CDR2 SNEGSKA (reference sequence). The CDR3 sequence: CSAGQGDQPQHF. The CDR3 DNA sequence: TGCAGTGCTGGACAGGGAGATCAGCCCCAGCATTTT.

This clonotype has ten or more counts. The chain combines TRBV7-8 with TRBJ2-1; 9 bases are shared with TRBD2. Germline V gives CDR1 SGHVS, CDR2 FQNEAQ. V gave up 4 bases and J gave up 5 bases; unmatched junction bases: 24. CDR3 length: 21 residues. This CDR3 is CASSSKPRRESGRNRHNEQFF. CDR3 sequence (DNA): TGTGCCAGCAGCTCCAAACCGCGCAGGGAGAGCGGGAGGAATCGCCACAATGAGCAGTTCTTC.

CDR3 coding DNA: TGTGCCAGCAGTTTCCTTTCGGGTGAGCAGTTCTTC. Translation gives CASSFLSGEQFF. V gene TRBV28 combines with J gene TRBJ2-1; D remains ambiguous. Germline CDR1 and CDR2: MDHEN and SYDVKM. V was cut by 3 bases and J by 9 bases, with 9 bases left in between. CDR3 length equals 12 residues.

This sequence joins TRBV5-6 and TRBJ2-7; the D is unclear. The CDR3 loop spans 14 amino acids. Trimming removed 4 bases from V and 2 bases from J, with 13 bases in between. Germline V lookup: CDR1 SGHDT, CDR2 YYEEEE. CDR3 sequence (DNA): TGTGCCAGCAGCCCGGACCTAACCGCCTACGAGCAGTACTTC. Protein product: CASSPDLTAYEQYF.

The V and J genes are TRBV20-1 and TRBJ2-3, with 10 bases fitting TRBD1. CDR1 is DFQATT, CDR2 SNEGSKA, per germline (reference sequence). V was clipped by 6 bases and J by 2 bases; unmatched bases: 8. This CDR3 spans 15 amino acids. CDR3 sequence reads: CSAYDRGHDTDTQYF. As DNA, the CDR3 is TGCAGTGCCTACGACAGGGGGCATGACACAGATACGCAGTATTTT.

This chain joins TRBV18 and TRBJ2-6; 9 bases map to TRBD1. The CDR3 sequence is 16 residues long. Trimming at V came to 5 bases and at J to 1 base, leaving 3 bases not matched to a gene. Germline assignment: CDR1 KGHSH and CDR2 LQKENI. CDR3 sequence reads: CASSEQGASGANVLTF. The DNA for the CDR3 is TGTGCCAGCTCAGAACAGGGGGCGTCTGGGGCCAACGTCCTGACTTTC.

This clonotype was counted only a few times. This rearrangement joins TRBV12-3 or TRBV12-4 to TRBJ2-1; 12 bases agree with TRBD2. J was trimmed by 2 bases and V by 5 bases; bases with no gene match: 13. The CDR3 sequence is 19 residues long. The CDR3 DNA is TGTGCCAGCAGTACCCTCGGGACTAGCGGGCCAAATGCCTACAATGAGCAGTTCTTC. The encoded protein is CASSTLGTSGPNAYNEQFF.

This clonotype was counted a few times. The V call is TRBV7-2, the J call TRBJ2-6; no firm D call. Trimming left V 5 bases short and J 0 bases short, with 5 bases between. Looked up from germline, CDR1 is SGHTA and CDR2 is FQGNSA. This CDR3 region has 14 residues. This chain's CDR3 is CASSASSGANVLTF. The DNA for the CDR3 is TGTGCCAGCAGCGCTTCCTCTGGGGCCAACGTCCTGACTTTC.

This clonotype has at least ten counts. This chain connects TRBV7-2 to TRBJ2-4, with D uncertain. Germline CDR1 reads SGHTA; CDR2 reads FQGNSA. The CDR3 runs 17 residues. Trimming took 1 base from V and 2 from J, leaving 15 bases between them. The CDR3 loop reads CASSLEVGRGSKNIQYF. As DNA, the CDR3 is TGTGCCAGCAGCTTAGAAGTAGGGCGAGGATCCAAAAACATTCAGTACTTC.

This clonotype was seen a few times. The rearrangement uses TRBV6-6 and TRBJ1-2; 8 nucleotides align to TRBD1. V was clipped by 5 bases and J by 4 bases; unmatched bases: 6. CDR3 length equals 14 residues. The germline gives CDR1 MNHNY, CDR2 SVGAGI (reference sequence). The CDR3 nucleotides are TGTGCCAGCAGTCTTGGGACAGGCCCCTATGGCTACACCTTC. It yields the protein CASSLGTGPYGYTF.